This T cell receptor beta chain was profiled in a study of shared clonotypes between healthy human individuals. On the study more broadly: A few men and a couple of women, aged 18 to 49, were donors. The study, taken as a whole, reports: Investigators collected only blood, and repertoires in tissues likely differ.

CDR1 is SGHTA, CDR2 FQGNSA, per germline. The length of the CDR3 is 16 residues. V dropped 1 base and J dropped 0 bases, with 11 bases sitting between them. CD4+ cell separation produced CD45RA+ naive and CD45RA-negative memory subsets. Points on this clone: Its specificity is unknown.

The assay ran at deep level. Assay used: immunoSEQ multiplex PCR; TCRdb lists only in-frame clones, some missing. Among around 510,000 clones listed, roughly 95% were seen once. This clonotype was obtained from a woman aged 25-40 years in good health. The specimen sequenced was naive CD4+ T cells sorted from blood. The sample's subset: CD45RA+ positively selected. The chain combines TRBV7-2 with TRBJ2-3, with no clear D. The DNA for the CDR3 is TGTGCCAGCAGCTTAGTCGTTTGGCCTAGCACAGATACGCAGTATTTT. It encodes CASSLVVWPSTDTQYF.